The 30 T cell receptor beta chains below all came from one sample that was sequenced in a study of T cell repertoires in cytomegalovirus infection. A single record per CDR3 protein comes from TCRdb applying MiXCR to the reads. The sample carries under 200,000 distinct CDR3 sequences, less than 25% recorded once. These receptors' antigens are unknown. The sample was CD8+ T cells from cultured PBMCs, taken from culture after CMV antigen stimulation. The receptors here all came from a human donor in good health (CMV status not recorded). Some clones in this sample may be carry-over from other donors' samples.

There are a few counts of this clonotype. The chain combines TRBV7-3 with TRBJ2-1; 10 nucleotides align to TRBD2. The CDR3 is 15 amino acids. The V gene's germline CDR1 is SGHTA and CDR2 FQGTGA. V was clipped by 1 base and J by 6 bases; unmatched bases: 3. CDR3 sequence (DNA): TGTGCCAGCAGCTTAATAGAGCGGGGGGGCAATGAGCAGTTCTTC. This codes for CASSLIERGGNEQFF.

The chain combines TRBV27 with TRBJ2-3; D perhaps matches TRBD2 (7 bases). Germline lookup yields CDR1 MNHEY and CDR2 SMNVEV (reference sequence). The CDR3 is 16 amino acids. Trimming shortened V by 1 base and J by 1 base, and 12 bases separated the two germline ends. This chain's CDR3 is CASSLLRGAGTDTQYF. Here the CDR3 DNA reads TGTGCCAGCAGTTTATTACGGGGGGCGGGCACAGATACGCAGTATTTT.

Ten or more counts support this clonotype. This rearrangement joins TRBV12-3 or TRBV12-4 to TRBJ1-1; D not certain. V was pared by 6 bases and J by 1 base, with 6 bases between. The CDR3 loop spans 12 amino acids. In DNA, the CDR3 is TGTGCCAGCAGCTTTGGGAACACTGAAGCTTTCTTT. This encodes CASSFGNTEAFF.

Many counts were recorded for this clonotype. The genes are TRBV7-8 and TRBJ1-4; 9 nucleotides match TRBD1. The V gene's germline CDR1 is SGHVS and CDR2 FQNEAQ. The trim removed 3 bases at V and 8 bases at J, leaving 7 bases unmatched. The length of the CDR3 is 15 residues. The CDR3 is CASSFLQGAREKLFF. The CDR3 DNA is TGTGCCAGCAGCTTCTTACAGGGGGCGAGAGAAAAACTGTTTTTT.

The genes are TRBV27 and TRBJ1-6, with D perhaps TRBD1 (6 bases). The CDR3 runs 15 residues. V was shortened by 6 bases and J by 0 bases, with 9 bases between the two germline ends. Germline V gives CDR1 MNHEY, CDR2 SMNVEV (reference sequence). CDR3 sequence reads: CASSTGISYNSPLHF. DNA for the CDR3: TGTGCCAGCAGCACAGGGATCTCCTATAATTCACCCCTCCACTTT.

The rearrangement links TRBV11-2 to TRBJ2-5; 9 bases are shared with TRBD1. V trimming: 3 bases; J trimming: 2 bases; junction bases outside the gene matches: 10. The V gene's germline CDR1 is SGHAT and CDR2 FQNNGV. The length of the CDR3 is 17 residues. The CDR3 DNA sequence: TGTGCCAGCAGCTTGGACAGGGGCGGGGGCATACAAGAGACCCAGTACTTC. Protein: CASSLDRGGGIQETQYF.

This clonotype was recorded a few times. In nucleotides, the CDR3 is TGCGCCAGCAGCCAAGGAGAGTACCCCTACGAGCAGTACTTC. It codes for CASSQGEYPYEQYF. The V call is TRBV4-1, the J call TRBJ2-7; D gene uncertain. V lost 1 base to trimming and J lost 2 bases, with 9 bases between them. CDR3 length equals 14 residues. The germline V gene encodes CDR1 MGHRA and CDR2 YSYEKL.

This clonotype has only a few counts. The chain carries TRBV14 and TRBJ2-5; TRBD2 might be the D (6 bases). Germline V gene lookup returns CDR1 SGHDN and CDR2 FVKESK. The CDR3 is made up of 15 amino acids. V was cut by 1 base and J by 4 bases, with 13 bases left in between. The CDR3 DNA is TGTGCCAGCAGCCAAGGGCCGACTAGGAGAGAGACCCAGTACTTC. It yields the protein CASSQGPTRRETQYF.

The chain has TRBV6-6 and TRBJ2-3; 8 nucleotides agree with TRBD1. This CDR3 has 15 residues. Germline CDR1 and CDR2: MNHNY and SVGAGI (reference sequence). V dropped 8 bases and J dropped 2; count of bases not matched to a gene: 9. CDR3 protein: CASPATGVITDTQYF. The CDR3 nucleotides read TGTGCCAGCCCGGCGACAGGGGTGATCACAGATACGCAGTATTTT.

This sequence joins TRBV7-6 and TRBJ2-1; no reliable D call. V was pared by 1 base and J by 7 bases, with 8 bases between. Germline V CDR1 and CDR2: SGHVS, FNYEAQ. This CDR3 is 13 amino acids long. CDR3 DNA: TGTGCCAGCAGCTTAGATAATGCGAATGAGCAGTTCTTC. Translated, it gives CASSLDNANEQFF.

Worth noting for this clonotype: One junction end does not reproduce the germline sequence, and a read error may be involved. V gene TRBV13 combines with J gene TRBJ2-6; D might be TRBD1 (6 bases). The CDR3 loop spans 19 amino acids. Germline V gene lookup returns CDR1 PRHDT and CDR2 FYEKMQ (reference sequence). As DNA, the CDR3 is TGTGCCAGCAGCGATCCACCGACCCTCACAGGGCCTGGGGCCAACGGCCTGACTTTC. Translated: CASSDPPTLTGPGANGLTF.

This clonotype was counted only a few times. This rearrangement joins TRBV27 to TRBJ2-7, with D tentatively TRBD1 (5 bases). This CDR3 region has 14 residues. The V gene lost 3 bases and the J gene lost 0 bases, with 9 bases spanning the gap. CDR1 and CDR2 (germline): MNHEY, SMNVEV (reference sequence). In nucleotides, the CDR3 is TGTGCCAGCAGTTTCAAGGGGTCCTCCTACGAGCAGTACTTC. Translated, it gives CASSFKGSSYEQYF.

This clonotype has only a few counts. The gene calls are TRBV20-1 and TRBJ2-3; 11 positions agree with TRBD1. CDR1 and CDR2 (germline): DFQATT, SNEGSKA (reference sequence). Trimming removed 6 bases from V and 3 bases from J; junction bases left unmatched: 8. The CDR3 is made up of 15 amino acids. CDR3 coding DNA: TGCAGTGCGGAGGGACAGGGGGAAAGGACAGATACGCAGTATTTT. It encodes CSAEGQGERTDTQYF.

To note about this clonotype: The germline gene is not matched at one end of the junction; a read error may be the cause. The chain joins TRBV6-5 to TRBJ1-1; D remains unclear. The V gene's germline CDR1 is MNHEY and CDR2 SVGAGI. The CDR3 totals 13 residues. The CDR3 sequence: CARSYYGSNEAFF. The CDR3 region has the DNA TGTGCCCGCAGTTACTACGGGAGCAATGAAGCTTTCTTT.

V and J are TRBV6-2 or TRBV6-3 and TRBJ1-2; TRBD1 aligns across 9 bases. The V segment lost 8 bases and the J segment 2 bases; nucleotides outside the gene matches: 12. There are 16 residues in the CDR3. Per germline, CDR1 MNHEY and CDR2 SVGEGT. The CDR3 coding sequence is TGTGCCAGCCTTGGGACGGGACAGGGTTCGAACTATGGCTACACCTTC. Translating it yields CASLGTGQGSNYGYTF.

The chain couples TRBV12-3 or TRBV12-4 to TRBJ2-3; 8 bases agree with TRBD2. CDR3 size: 16 residues. V lost 3 bases and J lost 0; bases outside the gene matches: 5. CDR3 DNA sequence: TGTGCCAGCAGTTTTCTCGGGACTAGAAGCACAGATACGCAGTATTTT. This sequence encodes CASSFLGTRSTDTQYF.

In its sample, this clonotype was seen a few times. The CDR3 coding sequence is TGTGCCAGCAGCACCGGTCAGACCAGCAATCAGCCCCAGCATTTT. This codes for CASSTGQTSNQPQHF. This rearrangement joins TRBV5-6 to TRBJ1-5; unclear D gene. Trimming removed 4 bases from V and 1 base from J, with 12 bases in between. Per germline, CDR1 SGHDT and CDR2 YYEEEE. The CDR3 has 15 amino acids.

This clonotype was counted a few times. This chain connects TRBV28 to TRBJ1-4; no clear D gene. The germline CDR1 and CDR2 sequences are MDHEN and SYDVKM. The V gene lost 6 bases and the J gene lost 3 bases, with 11 bases spanning the gap. The CDR3 sequence is 14 residues long. In DNA form, the CDR3 reads TGTGCCAGCAGGACCATGCCCTCTAATGAAAAACTGTTTTTT. Its translation is CASRTMPSNEKLFF. Full variable domain (missing parts from reference TRBV28 and TRBJ1-4): DVKVTQSSRYLVKRTGEKVFLECVQDMDHENMFWYRQDPGLGLRLIYFSYDVKMKEKGDIPEGYSVSREKKERFSLILESASTNQTSMYLCASRTMPSNEKLFFGSGTQLSVL.

This clonotype has at least ten counts. The rearrangement joins TRBV7-2 to TRBJ2-5; possibly TRBD1 for D (6 bases). Germline assignment: CDR1 SGHTA and CDR2 FQGNSA. V gave up 10 bases and J gave up 1 base, with 10 bases separating them. The CDR3 loop spans 12 amino acids. The chain's CDR3 is CANPTGQETQYF. CDR3 nucleotides: TGTGCCAACCCGACAGGCCAAGAGACCCAGTACTTC.

The rearrangement links TRBV19 to TRBJ2-1, with D possibly being TRBD1 (5 bases). Deletions cut 8 bases from V and 2 bases from J, with 16 bases between. The CDR3 runs 15 residues. Germline V gene sequence: CDR1 LNHDA, CDR2 SQIVND (reference sequence). In nucleotides, the CDR3 is TGTGCCAGTTGTAACCCGGACACGGCCTACAATGAGCAGTTCTTC. This encodes CASCNPDTAYNEQFF. Looking up the rest from reference TRBV19 and TRBJ2-1 gives the full variable domain: DGGITQSPKYLFRKEGQNVTLSCEQNLNHDAMYWYRQDPGQGLRLIYYSQIVNDFQKGDIAEGYSVSREKKESFPLTVTSAQKNPTAFYLCASCNPDTAYNEQFFGPGTRLTVL.

This clonotype was found a few times. The V and J genes are TRBV19 and TRBJ2-3; a possible D gene is TRBD2 (5 bases). V gave up 1 base and J gave up 6 bases, with 11 bases separating them. The CDR3 length is 14 residues. The germline V gene encodes CDR1 LNHDA and CDR2 SQIVND (reference sequence). This chain's CDR3 is CASSIGLAADTQYF. Written as DNA, the CDR3 is TGTGCCAGTAGTATAGGGCTAGCTGCTGATACGCAGTATTTT.

In its sample, this clonotype was seen a few times. This chain links TRBV5-8 with TRBJ1-1; 7 nucleotides line up with TRBD1. Germline CDR1 and CDR2: SGHTS and YDEGEE. This CDR3 is built from 16 residues. V was pared by 3 bases and J by 2 bases, with 10 bases of the junction left unmatched. The CDR3 DNA is TGTGCCAGCAGCTGGGACAGTAGGAAGCTAAACACTGAAGCTTTCTTT. Translated, it gives CASSWDSRKLNTEAFF.

The sample holds a few counts of this clonotype. V and J are TRBV2 and TRBJ1-1; D not certain. Germline V gene sequence: CDR1 SNHLY, CDR2 FYNNEI. The length of the CDR3 is 16 residues. V was cut by 2 bases and J by 5 bases, with 18 bases left in between. The chain's CDR3 is CASSEPLGIERTEAFF. In nucleotides, the CDR3 is TGTGCCAGCAGTGAACCCTTGGGCATTGAAAGGACTGAAGCTTTCTTT.

This clonotype was seen more than once but under ten times. The chain uses TRBV28 and TRBJ1-1; D not certain. The V gene lost 4 bases and the J gene lost 4 bases, with 13 bases spanning the gap. The germline V gene has CDR1 MDHEN and CDR2 SYDVKM. CDR3 size: 14 residues. The CDR3 loop reads CASSSSYIGTEAFF. The CDR3 bases are TGTGCCAGCAGTTCCTCCTATATAGGCACTGAAGCTTTCTTT.

The genes are TRBV4-3 and TRBJ1-2; maybe TRBD1 (5 bases). The ends were cut back, 0 bases at V and 1 base at J, with 15 bases in the middle. CDR1 is LGHNA, CDR2 YSLEER, per germline. This CDR3 has 17 residues. The CDR3 region has the DNA TGCGCCAGCAGCCAAGAAAGGGGCAGCGGCTTTAACTATGGCTACACCTTC. It yields the protein CASSQERGSGFNYGYTF.

This clonotype was recorded many times. The V and J genes are TRBV7-2 and TRBJ1-2; 8 bases fit TRBD1. With 5 bases clipped from V and 4 bases from J, the junction kept 6 bases outside the gene matches. There are 14 residues in the CDR3. Germline assignment: CDR1 SGHTA and CDR2 FQGNSA. The CDR3 reads CASSRGQGAYGYTF. CDR3 in DNA: TGTGCCAGCAGCCGCGGACAGGGAGCCTATGGCTACACCTTC.

This clonotype showed up just a few times. The chain links TRBV5-6 to TRBJ2-7; weak D call: TRBD1 (6 bases). V was trimmed by 4 bases and J by 1 base, leaving 12 bases between them. Germline V gives CDR1 SGHDT, CDR2 YYEEEE. This CDR3 contains 14 residues. The CDR3 sequence is CASSTGSGSYEQYF. CDR3 DNA: TGTGCCAGCAGCACAGGGTCGGGGTCCTACGAGCAGTACTTC.

The J gene is TRBJ2-3, the V gene TRBV28; D uncertain. From germline, CDR1 is MDHEN and CDR2 SYDVKM. V was cut by 2 bases and J by 0 bases, with 9 bases left in between. The CDR3 sequence is 15 residues long. CDR3 nucleotide sequence: TGTGCCAGCAGTTTAATGGCTACTAGCACAGATACGCAGTATTTT. This translates into CASSLMATSTDTQYF. Looking up the rest from reference TRBV28 and TRBJ2-3 gives the full variable domain: DVKVTQSSRYLVKRTGEKVFLECVQDMDHENMFWYRQDPGLGLRLIYFSYDVKMKEKGDIPEGYSVSREKKERFSLILESASTNQTSMYLCASSLMATSTDTQYFGPGTRLTVL.

This sequence joins TRBV7-9 and TRBJ1-5, with D possibly TRBD1 on 5 matching bases. In germline, CDR1 is SEHNR, CDR2 FQNEAQ (reference sequence). The CDR3 is 15 amino acids. V shed 4 bases and J shed 5 bases, with 15 bases lying between them. CDR3 amino acids: CASSSGMGLYQPQHF. CDR3 nucleotides: TGTGCCAGCAGCTCTGGGATGGGGCTTTATCAGCCCCAGCATTTT.

The chain couples TRBV4-2 to TRBJ1-3; TRBD1 might be the D (5 bases). The CDR3 extends over 15 amino acids. Per the germline V gene, CDR1 is LGHNA and CDR2 is YNFKEQ. The ends were cut back, 1 base at V and 4 bases at J, with 11 bases in the middle. The CDR3 loop is CASSQVRGAGNTIYF. DNA for the CDR3: TGTGCCAGCAGCCAAGTTCGCGGGGCCGGAAACACCATATATTTT.